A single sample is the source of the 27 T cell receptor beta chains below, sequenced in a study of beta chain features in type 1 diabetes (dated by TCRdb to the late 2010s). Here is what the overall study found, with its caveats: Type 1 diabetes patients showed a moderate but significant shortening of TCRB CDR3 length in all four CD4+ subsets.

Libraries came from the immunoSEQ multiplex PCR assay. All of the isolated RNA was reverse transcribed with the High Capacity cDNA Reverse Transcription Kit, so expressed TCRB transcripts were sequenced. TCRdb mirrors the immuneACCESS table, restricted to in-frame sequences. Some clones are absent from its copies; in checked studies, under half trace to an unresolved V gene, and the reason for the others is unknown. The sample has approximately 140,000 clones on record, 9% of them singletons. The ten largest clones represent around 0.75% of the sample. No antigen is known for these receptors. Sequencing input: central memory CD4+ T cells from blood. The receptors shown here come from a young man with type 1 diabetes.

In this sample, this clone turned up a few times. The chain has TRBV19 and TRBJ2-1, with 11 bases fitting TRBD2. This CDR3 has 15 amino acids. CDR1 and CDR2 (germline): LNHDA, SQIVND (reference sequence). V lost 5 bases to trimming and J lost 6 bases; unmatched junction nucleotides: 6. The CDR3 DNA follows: TGTGCCAGTAGTCCACGGACTAGCGGGCGCAATGAGCAGTTCTTC. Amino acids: CASSPRTSGRNEQFF.

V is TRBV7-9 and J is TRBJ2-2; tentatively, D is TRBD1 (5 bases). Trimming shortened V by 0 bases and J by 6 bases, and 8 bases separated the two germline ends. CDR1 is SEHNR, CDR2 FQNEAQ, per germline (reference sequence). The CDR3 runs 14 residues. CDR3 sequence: CASSLAAGSGELFF. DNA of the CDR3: TGTGCCAGCAGCTTAGCGGCAGGGTCCGGGGAGCTGTTTTTT.

The CDR3 reads CSVLTGPGYTF. CDR3 nucleotides: TGCAGCGTTCTTACAGGGCCCGGCTACACCTTC. This rearrangement joins TRBV29-1 to TRBJ1-2; the D gene is possibly TRBD1 (6 bases). Germline V gene sequence: CDR1 SQVTM, CDR2 ANQGSEA. The V end was cut by 5 bases, the J end by 8 bases, with 12 bases between. There are 11 residues in the CDR3.

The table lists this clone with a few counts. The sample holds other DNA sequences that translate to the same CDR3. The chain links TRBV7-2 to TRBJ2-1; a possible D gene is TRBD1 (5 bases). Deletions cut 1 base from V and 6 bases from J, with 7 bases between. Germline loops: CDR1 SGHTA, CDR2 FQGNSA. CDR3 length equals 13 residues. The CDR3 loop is CASSLGQINEQFF. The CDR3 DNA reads TGTGCCAGCAGCTTAGGACAGATCAATGAGCAGTTCTTC.

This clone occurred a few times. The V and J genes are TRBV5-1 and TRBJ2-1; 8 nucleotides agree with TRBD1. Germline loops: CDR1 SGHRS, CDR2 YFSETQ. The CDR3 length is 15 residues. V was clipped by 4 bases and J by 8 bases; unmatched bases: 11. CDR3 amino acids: CASSGAGTGWDEQFF. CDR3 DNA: TGCGCCAGCAGCGGCGCCGGGACAGGATGGGATGAGCAGTTCTTC.

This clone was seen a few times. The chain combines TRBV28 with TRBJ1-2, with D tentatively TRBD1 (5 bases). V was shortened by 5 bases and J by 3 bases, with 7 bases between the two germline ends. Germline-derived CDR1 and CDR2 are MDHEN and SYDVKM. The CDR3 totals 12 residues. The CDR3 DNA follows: TGTGCCAGCAGTGAACAGGACTATGGCTACACCTTC. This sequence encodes CASSEQDYGYTF.

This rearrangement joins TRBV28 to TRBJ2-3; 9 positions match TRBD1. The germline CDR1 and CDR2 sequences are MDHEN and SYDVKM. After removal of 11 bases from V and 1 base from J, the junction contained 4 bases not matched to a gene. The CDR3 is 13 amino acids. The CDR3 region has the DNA TGTGCCTTCGGGGACAGGGGCACAGATACGCAGTATTTT. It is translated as CAFGDRGTDTQYF.

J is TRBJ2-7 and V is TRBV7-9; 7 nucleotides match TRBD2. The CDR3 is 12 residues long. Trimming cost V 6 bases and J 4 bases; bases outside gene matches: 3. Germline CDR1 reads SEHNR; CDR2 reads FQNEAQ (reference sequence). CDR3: CASRGEGYEQYF. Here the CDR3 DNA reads TGTGCCAGCAGGGGGGAGGGGTACGAGCAGTACTTC.

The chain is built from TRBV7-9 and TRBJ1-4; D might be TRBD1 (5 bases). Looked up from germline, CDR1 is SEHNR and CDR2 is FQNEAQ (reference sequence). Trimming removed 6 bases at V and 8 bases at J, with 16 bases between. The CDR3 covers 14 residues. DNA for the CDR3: TGTGCCAGCAGGGCCTATGGGGCAGTCGAAAAACTGTTTTTT. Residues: CASRAYGAVEKLFF. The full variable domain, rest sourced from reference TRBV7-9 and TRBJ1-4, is DTGVSQNPRHKITKRGQNVTFRCDPISEHNRLYWYRQTLGQGPEFLTYFQNEAQLEKSRLLSDRFSAERPKGSFSTLEIQRTEQGDSAMYLCASRAYGAVEKLFFGSGTQLSVL.

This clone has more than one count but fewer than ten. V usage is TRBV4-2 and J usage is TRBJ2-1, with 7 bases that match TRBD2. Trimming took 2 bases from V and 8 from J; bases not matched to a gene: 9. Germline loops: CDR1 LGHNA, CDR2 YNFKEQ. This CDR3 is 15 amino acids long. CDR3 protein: CASSQPGGLMDEQFF. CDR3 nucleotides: TGTGCCAGCAGCCAACCCGGGGGGTTAATGGATGAGCAGTTCTTC.

This CDR3 reads CSVGSGGITDTQYF. CDR3 coding DNA: TGCAGCGTCGGAAGCGGGGGTATCACAGATACGCAGTATTTT. The rearrangement uses TRBV29-1 and TRBJ2-3; 8 bases map to TRBD2. Looked up from germline, CDR1 is SQVTM and CDR2 is ANQGSEA. This CDR3 is built from 14 residues. V was clipped by 6 bases and J by 2 bases; unmatched bases: 7.

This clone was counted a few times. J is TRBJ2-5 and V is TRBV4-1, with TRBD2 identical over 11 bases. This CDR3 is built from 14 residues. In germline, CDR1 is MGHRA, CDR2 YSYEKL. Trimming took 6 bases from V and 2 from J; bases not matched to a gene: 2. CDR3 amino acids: CASSRTSGQETQYF. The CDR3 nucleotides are TGCGCCAGCAGTCGGACTAGCGGGCAAGAGACCCAGTACTTC.

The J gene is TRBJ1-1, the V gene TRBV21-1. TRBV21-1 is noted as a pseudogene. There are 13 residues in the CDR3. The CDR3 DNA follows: TGTGCCAGCAGCACCGCCCCGGGGTGTGAAGCTTTCTTT. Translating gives CASSTAPGCEAFF.

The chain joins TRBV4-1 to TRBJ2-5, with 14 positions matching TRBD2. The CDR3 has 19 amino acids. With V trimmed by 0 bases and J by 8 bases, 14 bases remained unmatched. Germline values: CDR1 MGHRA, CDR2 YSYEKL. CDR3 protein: CASSQDPQTSGGAPATQYF. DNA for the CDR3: TGCGCCAGCAGCCAAGACCCTCAGACTAGCGGGGGGGCCCCAGCCACCCAGTACTTC.

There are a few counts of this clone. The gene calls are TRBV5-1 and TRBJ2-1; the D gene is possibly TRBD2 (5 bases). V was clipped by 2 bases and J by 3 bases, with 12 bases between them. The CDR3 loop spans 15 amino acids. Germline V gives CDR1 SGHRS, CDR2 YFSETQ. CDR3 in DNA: TGCGCCAGCAGCTTAAGAGGGAGCAACTACAATGAGCAGTTCTTC. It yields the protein CASSLRGSNYNEQFF.

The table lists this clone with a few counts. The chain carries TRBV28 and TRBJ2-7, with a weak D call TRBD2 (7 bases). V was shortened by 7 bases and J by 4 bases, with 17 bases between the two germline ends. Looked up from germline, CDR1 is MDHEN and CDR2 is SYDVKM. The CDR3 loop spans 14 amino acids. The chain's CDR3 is CASTVGGAVYEQYF. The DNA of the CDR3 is TGTGCCAGCACCGTGGGGGGGGCGGTTTACGAGCAGTACTTC.

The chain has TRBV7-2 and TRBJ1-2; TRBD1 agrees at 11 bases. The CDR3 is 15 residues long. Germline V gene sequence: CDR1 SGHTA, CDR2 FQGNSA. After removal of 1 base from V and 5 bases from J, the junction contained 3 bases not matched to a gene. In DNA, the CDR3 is TGTGCCAGCAGCTTAGGGACAGGGGGCGGTTATGGCTACACCTTC. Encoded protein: CASSLGTGGGYGYTF.

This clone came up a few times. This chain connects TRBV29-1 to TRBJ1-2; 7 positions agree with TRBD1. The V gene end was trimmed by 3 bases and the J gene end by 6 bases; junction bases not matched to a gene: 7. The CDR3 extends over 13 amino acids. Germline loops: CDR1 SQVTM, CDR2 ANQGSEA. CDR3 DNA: TGCAGCGTTGAGGAACAGGGGCGGCATGGCTACACCTTC. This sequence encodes CSVEEQGRHGYTF.

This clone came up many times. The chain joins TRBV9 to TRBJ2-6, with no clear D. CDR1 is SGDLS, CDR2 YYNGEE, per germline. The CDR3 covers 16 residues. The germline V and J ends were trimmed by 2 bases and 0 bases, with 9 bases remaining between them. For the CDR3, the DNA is TGTGCCAGCAGCGTTATCCCAGACTCTGGGGCCAACGTCCTGACTTTC. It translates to CASSVIPDSGANVLTF.

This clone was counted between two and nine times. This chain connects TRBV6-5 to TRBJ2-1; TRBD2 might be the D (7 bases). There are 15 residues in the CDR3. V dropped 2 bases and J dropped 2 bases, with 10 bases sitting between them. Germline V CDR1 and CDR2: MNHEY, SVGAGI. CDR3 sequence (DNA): TGTGCCAGCAGTTACGGCGGGGGCGCCTACAATGAGCAGTTCTTC. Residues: CASSYGGGAYNEQFF.

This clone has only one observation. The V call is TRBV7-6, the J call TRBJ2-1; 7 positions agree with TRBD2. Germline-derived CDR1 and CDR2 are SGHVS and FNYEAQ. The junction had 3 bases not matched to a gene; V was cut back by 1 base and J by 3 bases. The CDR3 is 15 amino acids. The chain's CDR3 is CASSLVGGYYNEQFF. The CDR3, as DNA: TGTGCCAGCAGCTTAGTGGGGGGGTACTACAATGAGCAGTTCTTC.

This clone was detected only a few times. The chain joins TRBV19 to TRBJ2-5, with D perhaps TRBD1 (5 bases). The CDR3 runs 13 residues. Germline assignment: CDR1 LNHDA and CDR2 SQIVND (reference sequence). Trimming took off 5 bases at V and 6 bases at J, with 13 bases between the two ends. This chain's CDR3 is CASSQGSQKTQYF. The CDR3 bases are TGTGCCAGTAGTCAGGGTAGTCAGAAGACCCAGTACTTC.

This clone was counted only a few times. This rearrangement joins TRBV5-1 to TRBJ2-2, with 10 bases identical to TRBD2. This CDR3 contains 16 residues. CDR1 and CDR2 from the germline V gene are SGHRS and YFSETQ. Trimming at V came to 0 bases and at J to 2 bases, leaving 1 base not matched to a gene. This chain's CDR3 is CASSLASGGNTGELFF. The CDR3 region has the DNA TGCGCCAGCAGCTTGGCTAGCGGGGGAAACACCGGGGAGCTGTTTTTT.

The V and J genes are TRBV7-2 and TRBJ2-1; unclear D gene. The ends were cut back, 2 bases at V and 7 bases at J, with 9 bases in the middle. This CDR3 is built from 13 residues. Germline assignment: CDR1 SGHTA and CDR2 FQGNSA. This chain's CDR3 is CASSLNEENEQFF. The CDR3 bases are TGTGCCAGCAGCTTAAATGAGGAGAATGAGCAGTTCTTC.

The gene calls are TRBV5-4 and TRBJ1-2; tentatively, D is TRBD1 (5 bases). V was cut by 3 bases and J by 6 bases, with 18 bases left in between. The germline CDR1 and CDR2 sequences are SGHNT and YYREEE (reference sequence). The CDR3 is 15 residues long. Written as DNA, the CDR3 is TGTGCCAGCAGCTCAGCCCGAGGAGGGGTAGATGGCTACACCTTC. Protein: CASSSARGGVDGYTF.

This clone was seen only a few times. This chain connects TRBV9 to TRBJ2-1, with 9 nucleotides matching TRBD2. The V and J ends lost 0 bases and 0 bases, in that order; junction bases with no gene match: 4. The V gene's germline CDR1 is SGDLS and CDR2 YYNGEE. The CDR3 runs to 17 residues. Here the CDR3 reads CASSVEGGGVSYNEQFF. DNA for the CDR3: TGTGCCAGCAGCGTAGAGGGCGGGGGGGTCTCCTACAATGAGCAGTTCTTC.

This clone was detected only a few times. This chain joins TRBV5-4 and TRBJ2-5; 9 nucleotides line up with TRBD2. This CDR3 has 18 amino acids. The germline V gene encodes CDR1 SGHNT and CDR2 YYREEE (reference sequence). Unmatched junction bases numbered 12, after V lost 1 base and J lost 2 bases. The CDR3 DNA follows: TGTGCCAGCAGCTTGTATTCTCTAGCGGGGATCGGGCAAGAGACCCAGTACTTC. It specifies CASSLYSLAGIGQETQYF.